The sequence of this TCR beta chain was determined in a study of blood T cells in healthy people across ages. As to this clonotype: The antigen remains undetermined.

With a J-beta primer mix and a sample-barcoded 5' primer, a second PCR ran 7 to 11 cycles. Per sample, CDR3-containing paired-end reads numbered at least 2.5 million. TCRdb passed the 5' RACE reads through MiXCR, listing each CDR3 protein once. This table has about 1.5 million distinct CDR3 sequences, 35% to 45% appearing once. The CDR3 runs to 14 residues. J gave up 6 bases and V 5 bases, and 9 bases lay outside the gene matches. Germline values: CDR1 SGHVS, CDR2 FQNEAQ. Study results and limitations: Any conclusive comparison of naive versus antigen-experienced cells was prevented by using unsorted PBMCs. The percentage of naive T cells correlated strongly with TCR beta diversity.

The TCR sequence derives from a woman aged 18-29 years in good health. This chain uses TRBV7-8 with TRBJ1-1; the match to TRBD1 covers 7 bases. The source material was blood. This chain's CDR3 is CASSPGGGIPEAFF. The DNA for the CDR3 is TGTGCCAGCAGCCCAGGGGGGGGTATCCCTGAAGCTTTCTTT. The whole variable domain, remainder taken from reference TRBV7-8 and TRBJ1-1, is GAGVSQSPRYKVAKRGQDVALRCDPISGHVSLFWYQQALGQGPEFLTYFQNEAQLDKSGLPSDRFFAERPEGSVSTLKIQRTQQEDSAVYLCASSPGGGIPEAFFGQGTRLTVV.